One sample yielded the 11 T cell receptor beta chains listed below, sequenced in a study of blood T cells in healthy people across ages. A J-beta primer mix and a sample-barcoded 5' primer were used in a second PCR of roughly 6 to 11 cycles. TCRdb ran MiXCR on the 5' RACE reads and lists one entry per CDR3 protein. This table has some 1.5 million distinct CDR3 sequences, over 25% appearing once. What was sequenced was blood. The receptor source for this set is a woman younger than 45 in good health.

This clonotype showed up just a few times. This sequence joins TRBV12-3 or TRBV12-4 and TRBJ2-5; no firm D call. Trimming took off 3 bases at V and 10 bases at J, with 12 bases between the two ends. There are 12 residues in the CDR3. The DNA of the CDR3 is TGTGCCAGCAGTTTTTTCGTGGGTATCCAGTACTTC. This codes for CASSFFVGIQYF.

This rearrangement joins TRBV12-3 or TRBV12-4 to TRBJ1-4; D is uncertain. This CDR3 spans 14 amino acids. The germline V and J ends were trimmed by 4 bases and 8 bases, with 14 bases remaining between them. As DNA, the CDR3 is TGTGCCAGCAGTTGTGACTCAATGGGGGAAAAACTGTTTTTT. This codes for CASSCDSMGEKLFF.

The chain uses TRBV29-1 and TRBJ2-3, with TRBD2 identical over 12 bases. Germline CDR1 SQVTM, CDR2 ANQGSEA. V shed 6 bases, J shed 4 bases, and the junction held 8 bases outside the gene matches. CDR3 size: 15 residues. The CDR3 DNA sequence: TGCAGCGTCACACTAGCGGGAGGCAGCTCAGATACGCAGTATTTT. This encodes CSVTLAGGSSDTQYF.

In this sample, this clonotype turned up many times. The chain couples TRBV5-5 to TRBJ2-3, with a possible D match to TRBD2 (6 bases). CDR1 SGHKS and CDR2 YYEKEE come from the germline V gene (reference sequence). With 3 bases removed from V and 2 bases from J, the gap between germline ends came to 10 bases. The CDR3 is 14 amino acids. CDR3 in amino acids: CASSSGTFTDTQYF. CDR3 coding DNA: TGTGCCAGCAGCTCTGGGACTTTCACAGATACGCAGTATTTT.

The CDR3 sequence is CASSLPTTGGKYEQYF. The CDR3 nucleotides read TGTGCCAGCAGCTTACCAACGACAGGGGGCAAGTACGAGCAGTACTTC. The rearrangement links TRBV7-9 to TRBJ2-7, with 10 nucleotides matching TRBD1. CDR1 is SEHNR, CDR2 FQNEAQ, per germline (reference sequence). The CDR3 sequence is 16 residues long. V shed 2 bases, J shed 4 bases, and the junction held 8 bases outside the gene matches.

The table lists this clonotype with a few counts. The genes are TRBV7-2 and TRBJ1-6; D is unclear. The CDR3 is made up of 13 amino acids. Germline V lookup: CDR1 SGHTA, CDR2 FQGNSA. Trimming left V 3 bases short and J 14 bases short, with 14 bases between. The CDR3 spells CASSLAPLMTLHF. The CDR3 DNA is TGTGCCAGCAGCTTGGCTCCGCTTATGACCCTCCACTTT.

This clonotype was counted only a few times. This sequence joins TRBV3-1 and TRBJ1-2; D might be TRBD1 (6 bases). The CDR3 is made up of 14 amino acids. V dropped 5 bases and J dropped 8 bases, with 18 bases sitting between them. Germline V lookup: CDR1 LGHDT, CDR2 YNNKEL (reference sequence). In DNA form, the CDR3 reads TGTGCCAGCAGCAACCATGGGGGCCGTTCGGGCTACACCTTC. It encodes CASSNHGGRSGYTF.

The rearrangement links TRBV12-3 or TRBV12-4 to TRBJ1-3; no reliable D call. Trimming pared 6 bases from V and 3 bases from J, leaving 15 bases between. The CDR3 spans 15 residues. The CDR3 sequence: CASRDGVAGGNTIYF. The DNA for the CDR3 is TGTGCCAGCAGGGATGGTGTCGCCGGTGGAAACACCATATATTTT.

With respect to this clonotype: This clone may be a read error of a much larger clone one base away. The gene calls are TRBV20-1 and TRBJ2-7; 9 bases agree with TRBD2. This CDR3 has 14 residues. The germline CDR1 and CDR2 sequences are DFQATT and SNEGSKA (reference sequence). CDR3 amino acids: CSAGLTSGSYERYF. CDR3 nucleotide sequence: TGCAGTGCTGGACTGACTAGCGGCTCCTACGAGCGGTACTTC.

This clonotype was recorded a few times. This chain links TRBV27 with TRBJ2-3; TRBD2 aligns across 12 bases. The ends lost 6 bases at V and 3 bases at J; junction bases unmatched: 4. From germline, CDR1 is MNHEY and CDR2 SMNVEV (reference sequence). CDR3 length: 15 amino acids. DNA of the CDR3: TGTGCCAGCAGACGACTAGCGGGAGTGACAGATACGCAGTATTTT. Its protein is CASRRLAGVTDTQYF.

This clonotype has a handful of counts. The rearrangement uses TRBV27 and TRBJ2-4; D is possibly TRBD2 (6 bases). The J call could be wrong; TRBJ2-7 is a better fit for the DNA end. The CDR3 length is 17 residues. In germline, CDR1 is MNHEY, CDR2 SMNVEV (reference sequence). CDR3 sequence (DNA): TGTGCCAGCAGTTTGGAGGCTGGACGGGGGTTCCACTACGAGCAGTACTTC. It encodes CASSLEAGRGFHYEQYF.